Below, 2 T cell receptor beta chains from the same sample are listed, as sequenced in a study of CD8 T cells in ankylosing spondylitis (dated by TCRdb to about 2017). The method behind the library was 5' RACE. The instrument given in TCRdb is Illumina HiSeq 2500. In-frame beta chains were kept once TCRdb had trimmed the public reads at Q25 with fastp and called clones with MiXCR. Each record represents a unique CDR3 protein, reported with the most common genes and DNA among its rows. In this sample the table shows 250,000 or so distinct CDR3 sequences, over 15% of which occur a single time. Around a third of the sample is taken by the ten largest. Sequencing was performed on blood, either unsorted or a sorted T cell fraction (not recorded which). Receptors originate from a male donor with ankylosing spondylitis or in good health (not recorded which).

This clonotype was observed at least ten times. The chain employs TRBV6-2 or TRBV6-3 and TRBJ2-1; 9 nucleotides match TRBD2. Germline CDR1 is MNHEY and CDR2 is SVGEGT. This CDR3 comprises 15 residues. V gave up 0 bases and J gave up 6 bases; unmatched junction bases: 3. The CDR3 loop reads CASSYSGSGSNEQFF. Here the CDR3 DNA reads TGTGCCAGCAGTTACTCGGGTAGCGGGAGCAATGAGCAGTTCTTC.

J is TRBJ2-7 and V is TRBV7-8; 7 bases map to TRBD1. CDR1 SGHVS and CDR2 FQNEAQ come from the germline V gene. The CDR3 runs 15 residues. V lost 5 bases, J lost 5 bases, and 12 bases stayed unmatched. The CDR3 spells CASSLRQGRTDEQYF. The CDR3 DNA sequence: TGTGCCAGCAGCCTCAGACAGGGCCGAACGGACGAGCAGTACTTC.